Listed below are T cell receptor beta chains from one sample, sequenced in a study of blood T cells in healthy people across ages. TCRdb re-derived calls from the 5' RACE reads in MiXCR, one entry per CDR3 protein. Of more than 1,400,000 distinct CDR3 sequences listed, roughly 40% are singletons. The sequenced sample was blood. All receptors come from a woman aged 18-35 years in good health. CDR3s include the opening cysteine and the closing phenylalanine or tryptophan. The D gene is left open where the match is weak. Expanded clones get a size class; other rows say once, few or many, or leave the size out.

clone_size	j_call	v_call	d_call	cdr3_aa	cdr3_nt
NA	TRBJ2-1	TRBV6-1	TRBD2	CASRETSGYNEQFF	TGTGCCAGTCGCGAGACTAGCGGATACAATGAGCAGTTCTTC
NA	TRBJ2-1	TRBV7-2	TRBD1	CASSFPGQYYNEQFF	TGTGCCAGCAGCTTTCCGGGACAGTATTACAATGAGCAGTTCTTC
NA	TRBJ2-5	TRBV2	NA	CASSEYAAYQETQYF	TGTGCCAGCAGTGAATACGCGGCGTACCAAGAGACCCAGTACTTC
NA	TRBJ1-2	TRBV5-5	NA	CASRPGPNYGYTF	TGTGCCAGCAGACCGGGCCCAAACTATGGCTACACCTTC
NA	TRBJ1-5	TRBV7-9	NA	CASSRGDGRPQHF	TGTGCCAGTTCGAGGGGGGACGGGCGGCCCCAGCATTTT
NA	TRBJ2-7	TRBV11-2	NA	CASSFARDLFYEQYF	TGTGCCAGCAGCTTCGCCCGGGATCTGTTTTACGAGCAGTACTTC
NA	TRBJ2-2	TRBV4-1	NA	CASSQAPPGELFF	TGCGCCAGCAGCCAAGCCCCCCCCGGGGAGCTGTTTTTT
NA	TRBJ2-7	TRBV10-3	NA	CAITEGDAYEQYF	TGTGCCATCACTGAGGGAGACGCCTACGAGCAGTACTTC
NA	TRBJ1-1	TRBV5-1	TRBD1	CASSASTGMNTEAFF	TGCGCCAGCAGCGCGTCGACAGGGATGAACACTGAAGCTTTCTTT
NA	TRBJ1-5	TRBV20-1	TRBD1	CSARRQGAGQPQHF	TGCAGTGCTAGAAGACAGGGGGCAGGTCAGCCCCAGCATTTT
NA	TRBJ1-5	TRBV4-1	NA	CASSQGANPDQPQHF	TGCGCCAGCAGCCAAGGAGCTAACCCGGATCAGCCCCAGCATTTT
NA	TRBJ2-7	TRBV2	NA	CASSENQGSFYEQYF	TGTGCCAGCAGTGAGAATCAGGGTTCGTTCTACGAGCAGTACTTC
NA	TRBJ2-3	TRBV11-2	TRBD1	CASSPRTGSADTQYF	TGTGCCAGCAGCCCACGGACAGGGAGTGCAGATACGCAGTATTTT
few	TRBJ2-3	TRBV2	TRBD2	CASWVAGSPPDSTDTQYF	TGTGCCAGCTGGGTAGCGGGAAGCCCGCCTGATAGCACAGATACGCAGTATTTT
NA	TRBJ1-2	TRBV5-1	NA	CASSSTYSTAYGYTF	TGCGCCAGCAGCTCCACCTACTCGACGGCGTATGGCTACACCTTC
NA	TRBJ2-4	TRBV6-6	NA	CASSFLSIGLGQNIQYF	TGTGCCAGCAGTTTTCTCTCAATCGGCCTGGGGCAAAACATTCAGTACTTC
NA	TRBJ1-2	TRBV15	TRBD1	CATSRAEQGATYGYTF	TGTGCCACCAGCAGAGCCGAACAGGGGGCGACCTATGGCTACACCTTC
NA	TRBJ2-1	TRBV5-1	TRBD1	CASSLGQGDHEQFF	TGCGCCAGCAGCTTGGGACAGGGGGACCATGAGCAGTTCTTC
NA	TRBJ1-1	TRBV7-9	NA	CASSVGATPEAFF	TGTGCCAGCAGCGTAGGAGCAACCCCTGAAGCTTTCTTT
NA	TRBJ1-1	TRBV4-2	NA	CASSQERGYTEAFF	TGTGCCAGCAGCCAAGAACGGGGGTACACTGAAGCTTTCTTT
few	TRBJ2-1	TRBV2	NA	CAVSGLVYNEQFF	TGTGCCGTGAGTGGGCTAGTCTACAATGAGCAGTTCTTC
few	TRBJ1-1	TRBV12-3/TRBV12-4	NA	CASSLFFGGETEAFF	TGTGCCAGCAGTTTATTTTTCGGGGGGGAGACTGAAGCTTTCTTT
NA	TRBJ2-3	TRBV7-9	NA	CASSSLARTDTQYF	TGTGCCAGCAGCTCCCTGGCGCGCACAGATACGCAGTATTTT
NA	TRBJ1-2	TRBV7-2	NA	CASSFLSGAGYTF	TGTGCCAGCAGCTTTCTTTCGGGGGCAGGCTACACCTTC
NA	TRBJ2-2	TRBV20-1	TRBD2	CSARAPGRGGLSGELFF	TGTAGTGCTAGAGCCCCCGGGCGGGGGGGCCTCTCCGGGGAGCTGTTTTTT
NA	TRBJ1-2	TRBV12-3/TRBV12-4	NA	CASSPRALADYGYTF	TGTGCCAGCAGTCCCAGGGCATTGGCTGACTATGGCTACACCTTC
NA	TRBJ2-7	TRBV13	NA	CASSLGRPSAYNEQYF	TGTGCCAGCAGCTTAGGCCGCCCGTCCGCCTACAATGAGCAGTACTTC
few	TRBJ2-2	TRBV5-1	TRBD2	CASSPRTSGRLQAAGELFF	TGCGCCAGCAGCCCGCGGACTAGCGGGCGACTACAAGCGGCCGGGGAGCTGTTTTTT
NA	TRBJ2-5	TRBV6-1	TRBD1	CASRAGTGAQYF	TGTGCCAGCAGAGCCGGGACAGGGGCCCAGTACTTC
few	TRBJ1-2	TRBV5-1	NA	CASSLGAPNYGYTF	TGTGCCAGCAGCTTAGGGGCCCCTAACTATGGCTACACCTTC
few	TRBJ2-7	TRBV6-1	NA	CASSEKTYEQYF	TGTGCCAGCAGTGAAAAGACCTACGAGCAGTACTTC
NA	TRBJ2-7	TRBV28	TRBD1	CASRYRGYEQYF	TGTGCCAGCAGATACAGGGGGTACGAGCAGTACTTC